This T cell receptor (beta chain) was recovered during a study of control samples from healthy donors and cancer patients. The length of the CDR3 is 15 residues. The ends were cut back, 5 bases at V and 0 bases at J, with 11 bases in the middle. The protocol was immunoSEQ multiplex PCR, while the TCRdb copy is restricted to in-frame clones and leaves out a portion. The sample holds 150,000 to 200,000 clones; roughly 91% are singletons and the top ten take about 1.6%. The gene calls are TRBV23-1 and TRBJ1-5; no firm D call. TRBV23-1 counts as an open reading frame of uncertain function. The TCR was taken from a woman aged 25 to 45 in good health. Sequencing used blood. CDR3 DNA sequence: TGCGCCAGCAGTTCCGACACATTTAGCAATCAGCCCCAGCATTTT. This gives the protein CASSSDTFSNQPQHF.